Listed below are T cell receptor beta chains from one sample, sequenced in a study of T cell changes during pregnancy in multiple sclerosis. The repertoire was sequenced with immunoSEQ multiplex PCR; TCRdb's copy has only in-frame clones and lacks some. The data show 90,000 or so clones, about 94% seen once. The sample in question was peripheral blood, obtained after pregnancy. The receptors here all came from a female donor in good health, enrolled as a control in a pregnancy study. CDR3s leave out the opening cysteine and the closing phenylalanine or tryptophan. The size entry is marked missing in some rows and otherwise reads once, few, many or a size class.

TRBV2	TRBJ1-5	13	.	ASSESRESVKPQH
TRBV28	TRBJ2-7	17	.	ASSSSRPNTSGRVGEQY
TRBV28	TRBJ2-5	10	.	ASSRYQETQY
TRBV5-1	TRBJ2-2	14	.	ASSLRTSGSTGELF
TRBV18	TRBJ1-3	14	.	ASSPPYSNSGNTIY
TRBV28	TRBJ2-2	11	.	ASSLLIGGELF
TRBV27	TRBJ2-5	10	.	ASSVGGETQY
TRBV5-6	TRBJ2-2	13	.	ASSPLPRDAGELF
TRBV6-5	TRBJ2-4	11	.	ASSPGLAMIQY
TRBV19	TRBJ2-1	15	once	ASSPTPGQGVYNEQF
TRBV5-1	TRBJ1-4	12	.	ASSATTGNEKLF
TRBV9	TRBJ2-7	13	.	ASSPSGGRGYEQY
TRBV6-5	TRBJ1-4	14	.	ASSSGQGDGWEKLF
TRBV30	TRBJ1-4	14	.	AWKPLWTGGNEKLF
TRBV6-1	TRBJ2-1	10	once	ASSPPVSEQF
TRBV27	TRBJ2-7	11	.	ASSTRDSYEQY
TRBV5-6	TRBJ1-3	12	.	ASSLGHSGNTIY
TRBV29-1	TRBJ2-3	14	.	SVEGQKLQDVDTQY
TRBV9	TRBJ2-7	12	.	ASSVGDSSYEQY
TRBV28	TRBJ1-6	14	.	ASSLEGSGGNSPLH
TRBV27	TRBJ2-7	14	.	ASSLSLGQGPYEQY
TRBV6-1	TRBJ2-3	12	.	ASSRAGGSDTQY
TRBV21-1	TRBJ1-1	16	few	ASSKASLSGTENTEAF
TRBV19	TRBJ2-5	12	.	ASSIGTGSGTQY
TRBV28	TRBJ1-5	13	once	ASKGGQGRGQPQH
TRBV7-8	TRBJ2-4	13	.	ASSQPGQAKNIQY
TRBV11-3	TRBJ2-3	13	.	ASSNRESSTDTQY
TRBV7-6	TRBJ2-3	14	.	ASSPPSWPGTDTQY
TRBV6-1	TRBJ2-5	10	.	ASTKLQETQY
TRBV5-1	TRBJ2-7	13	.	ASSMVPGTGHEQY
TRBV19	TRBJ2-7	11	.	ASSTRDSYEQY
TRBV5-1	TRBJ2-1	10	.	ASSLQIDEQF
TRBV19	TRBJ2-5	15	.	ASSIAWGRIGEETQY